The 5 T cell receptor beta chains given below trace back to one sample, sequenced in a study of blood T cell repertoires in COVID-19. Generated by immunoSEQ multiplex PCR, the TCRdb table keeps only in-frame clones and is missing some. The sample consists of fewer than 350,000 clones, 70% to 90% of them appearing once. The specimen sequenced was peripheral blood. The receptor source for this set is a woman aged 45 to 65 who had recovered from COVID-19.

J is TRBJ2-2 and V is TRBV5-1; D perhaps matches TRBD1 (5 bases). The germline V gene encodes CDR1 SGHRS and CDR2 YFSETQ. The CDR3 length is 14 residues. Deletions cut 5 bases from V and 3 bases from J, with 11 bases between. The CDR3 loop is CASRPQGDTGELFF. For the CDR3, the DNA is TGCGCCAGCAGACCCCAGGGTGACACCGGGGAGCTGTTTTTT.

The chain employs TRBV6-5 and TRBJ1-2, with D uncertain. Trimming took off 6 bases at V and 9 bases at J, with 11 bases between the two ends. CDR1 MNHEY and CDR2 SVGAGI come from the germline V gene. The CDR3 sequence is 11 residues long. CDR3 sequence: CASSRFLSYTF. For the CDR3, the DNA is TGTGCCAGCAGCAGATTCCTCAGCTACACCTTC.

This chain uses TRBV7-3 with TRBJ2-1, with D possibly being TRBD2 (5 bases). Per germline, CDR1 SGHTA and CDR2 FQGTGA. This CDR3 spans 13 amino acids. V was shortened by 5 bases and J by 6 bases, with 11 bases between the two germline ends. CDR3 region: CASSAWRTNEQFF. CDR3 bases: TGTGCCAGCAGCGCCTGGAGGACCAATGAGCAGTTCTTC.

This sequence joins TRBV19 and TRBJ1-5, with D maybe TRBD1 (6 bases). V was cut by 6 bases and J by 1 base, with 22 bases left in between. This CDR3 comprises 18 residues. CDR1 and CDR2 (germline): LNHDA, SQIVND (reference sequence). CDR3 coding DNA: TGTGCCAGTAGCACTAACAGGGAACGTAGGTCGAGCAATCAGCCCCAGCATTTT. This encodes CASSTNRERRSSNQPQHF.

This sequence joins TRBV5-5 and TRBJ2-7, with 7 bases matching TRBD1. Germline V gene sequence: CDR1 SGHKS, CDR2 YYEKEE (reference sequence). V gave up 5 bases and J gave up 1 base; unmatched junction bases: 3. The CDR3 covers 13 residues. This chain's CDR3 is CASRMDRSYEQYF. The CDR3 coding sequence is TGTGCCAGCAGAATGGACAGGTCCTACGAGCAGTACTTC.